A selection of T cell receptor beta chains follows, all from one sample in a study of graft-versus-host responses after intestinal transplantation. The assay was immunoSEQ multiplex PCR, and TCRdb's table has in-frame clones only and misses some. The repertoire includes around 93,000 clones, 85% to 95% of them detected once, and 6% sits in the top ten. No antigen has been identified for these receptors. Sample: unstimulated CD8+ T cells sorted from spleen or lymph node cells, taken before intestinal transplant. All receptors come from a human donor who received an intestinal transplant. Each CDR3 is given with its conserved first and last residue. The D gene is left open where the match is weak. Not every row has a clone size; where given, it reads once, few, many or a size class.

D gene,clone size,V gene,J gene,CDR3 protein,CDR3 DNA
-,-,TRBV10-3,TRBJ2-3,CAISEWWLTDTQYF,TGTGCCATCAGTGAGTGGTGGTTGACAGATACGCAGTATTTT
-,-,TRBV4-2,TRBJ2-3,CASSQDRSTDTQYF,TGTGCCAGCAGCCAAGATCGGAGTACAGATACGCAGTATTTT
-,-,TRBV21-1,TRBJ1-2,CASSTIHTGKGYYGYTF,TGTGCCAGCAGCACAATCCACACAGGCAAAGGGTACTATGGCTACACCTTC
-,-,TRBV7-3,TRBJ2-3,CASSLIGVLGDFTDTQYF,TGTGCCAGCAGCTTAATCGGGGTTCTGGGAGACTTCACAGATACGCAGTATTTT
-,once,TRBV29-1,TRBJ2-3,CSVEDRVAGTDTQYF,TGCAGCGTTGAAGATCGAGTAGCGGGCACAGATACGCAGTATTTT
-,-,TRBV19,TRBJ1-1,CASSSGPRVSENTEAFF,TGTGCCAGTAGTTCGGGACCCCGGGTTTCGGAGAACACTGAAGCTTTCTTT
TRBD2,-,TRBV7-3,TRBJ2-3,CASSLTLAGETDTQYF,TGTGCCAGCAGCTTAACACTAGCGGGAGAAACAGATACGCAGTATTTT
TRBD2,few,TRBV30,TRBJ2-5,CAWKIKREWETQYF,TGTGCCTGGAAGATAAAGCGGGAGTGGGAGACCCAGTACTTC
-,few,TRBV6-1,TRBJ2-7,CASSDNYGSSYEQYF,TGTGCCAGCAGTGACAATTACGGGAGCTCCTACGAGCAGTACTTC
TRBD1,-,TRBV4-1,TRBJ1-5,CASSTGQGVYQPQHF,TGCGCCAGCAGCACGGGACAGGGGGTTTATCAGCCCCAGCATTTT
-,-,TRBV5-1,TRBJ2-7,CASSLRGWDSYEQYF,TGCGCCAGCAGCTTGCGGGGGTGGGATTCCTACGAGCAGTACTTC
-,-,TRBV4-1,TRBJ1-1,CASSQEGGGWTEAFF,TGCGCCAGCAGCCAAGAAGGAGGCGGCTGGACTGAAGCTTTCTTT
-,-,TRBV7-3,TRBJ2-3,CASSSSGAFTDTQYF,TGTGCCAGCAGCTCGTCGGGGGCCTTCACAGATACGCAGTATTTT
TRBD2,-,TRBV4-2,TRBJ2-1,CASSHLVSGRAYNEQFF,TGTGCCAGCAGCCACCTAGTTAGCGGGAGGGCCTATAATGAGCAGTTCTTC
-,-,TRBV19,TRBJ1-5,CASSIHEANQPQHF,TGTGCCAGTAGTATCCACGAGGCCAATCAGCCCCAGCATTTT
-,-,TRBV5-6,TRBJ1-2,CASSLQGASYGYTF,TGTGCCAGCAGCTTACAGGGTGCTTCCTATGGCTACACCTTC
TRBD2,-,TRBV11-2,TRBJ2-2,CASSPLAGGPVGTGELFF,TGTGCCAGCAGCCCCCTAGCGGGGGGGCCGGTAGGGACCGGGGAGCTGTTTTTT
-,-,TRBV13,TRBJ2-3,CASSPGRWSTDTQYF,TGTGCCAGCAGCCCTGGGAGGTGGAGCACAGATACGCAGTATTTT
-,-,TRBV4-1,TRBJ1-5,CASSQEPQFDSNQPQHF,TGCGCCAGCAGCCAAGAGCCCCAGTTTGATAGCAATCAGCCCCAGCATTTT
TRBD2,-,TRBV7-6,TRBJ2-1,CASSSPPGLAGSYNEQFF,TGTGCCAGCAGCTCCCCCCCCGGACTAGCGGGATCCTACAATGAGCAGTTCTTC
-,-,TRBV7-2,TRBJ2-7,CASSPSRDTIYEQYF,TGTGCCAGCAGCCCAAGCAGGGACACCATCTACGAGCAGTACTTC
TRBD2,-,TRBV7-6,TRBJ2-7,CASSLSGLAGVTGEQYF,TGTGCCAGCAGCCTCAGTGGGCTAGCGGGAGTAACAGGCGAGCAGTACTTC
-,-,TRBV6-5,TRBJ2-7,CASSSISYEQYF,TGTGCCAGCAGTTCCATCTCCTACGAGCAGTACTTC
-,-,TRBV2,TRBJ2-2,CASSEFRESYAGELFF,TGTGCCAGCAGTGAATTTAGGGAAAGTTATGCCGGGGAGCTGTTTTTT
TRBD2,-,TRBV6-1,TRBJ2-7,CASRDGTSGSYEQYF,TGTGCCAGCAGGGATGGGACTAGCGGGAGTTACGAGCAGTACTTC
-,-,TRBV6-6,TRBJ1-2,CASSYSQGNGYTF,TGTGCCAGCAGTTACTCGCAGGGAAATGGCTACACCTTC
-,-,TRBV29-1,TRBJ2-1,CSVGPGVEQFF,TGCAGCGTTGGGCCCGGGGTTGAGCAGTTCTTC
-,-,TRBV6-5,TRBJ2-2,CASGKVGGTGELFF,TGTGCCAGCGGTAAGGTGGGGGGCACCGGGGAGCTGTTTTTT
-,once,TRBV7-9,TRBJ2-7,CASSPTLSAYEQYF,TGTGCCAGCAGTCCTACCCTAAGCGCCTACGAGCAGTACTTC
-,-,TRBV15,TRBJ1-6,CATSRDRGGESPLHF,TGTGCCACCAGCAGAGATCGAGGAGGAGAGTCACCCCTCCACTTT
-,large,TRBV6-6,TRBJ1-2,CASSYRDNYGYTF,TGTGCCAGCAGTTACCGGGATAACTATGGCTACACCTTC
TRBD1,-,TRBV19,TRBJ2-7,CASSNWDRGSYEQYF,TGTGCCAGTAGTAACTGGGACAGGGGTTCCTACGAGCAGTACTTC
TRBD1,-,TRBV19,TRBJ1-5,CASSIDNSGTGFSNQPQHF,TGTGCCAGTAGTATAGATAATTCCGGGACAGGGTTTAGCAATCAGCCCCAGCATTTT
-,-,TRBV2,TRBJ2-7,CASSDPPETYEQYF,TGTGCCAGCAGTGACCCCCCCGAAACCTACGAGCAGTACTTC
-,-,TRBV4-1,TRBJ2-7,CASSQDKGGAIYEQYF,TGCGCCAGCAGCCAAGATAAGGGGGGGGCCATCTACGAGCAGTACTTC
TRBD2,-,TRBV7-3,TRBJ2-1,CASSSYSLAGPYNEQFF,TGTGCCAGCAGCTCCTACTCGCTAGCGGGACCATACAATGAGCAGTTCTTC
-,-,TRBV19,TRBJ2-1,CASSTDLGREQFF,TGTGCCAGTAGCACAGATCTGGGGCGTGAGCAGTTCTTC
-,-,TRBV28,TRBJ2-3,CASSRNTDTQYF,TGTGCCAGCAGTCGAAACACAGATACGCAGTATTTT
TRBD1,-,TRBV4-1,TRBJ1-1,CASSQVGQYTEAFF,TGCGCCAGCAGCCAAGTGGGACAGTACACTGAAGCTTTCTTT
TRBD1,-,TRBV9,TRBJ2-7,CASSVGGQGGIEQYF,TGTGCCAGCAGCGTAGGGGGACAGGGGGGGATCGAGCAGTACTTC
TRBD1,-,TRBV6-5,TRBJ2-7,CASSYRGQASYEQYF,TGTGCCAGCAGTTACCGGGGACAGGCCTCCTACGAGCAGTACTTC
-,-,TRBV25-1,TRBJ2-1,CASSESEGTEQFF,TGTGCCAGCAGTGAATCCGAGGGCACTGAGCAGTTCTTC
-,-,TRBV6-5,TRBJ2-7,CASSAGQTLTYEQYF,TGTGCCAGCAGCGCGGGACAGACTCTTACCTACGAGCAGTACTTC
TRBD2,-,TRBV11-2,TRBJ2-6,CASSLATSGRLAGANVLTF,TGTGCCAGCAGCTTAGCGACTAGCGGGAGGCTCGCTGGGGCCAACGTCCTGACTTTC